A selection of T cell receptor beta chains follows, all from one sample in a study of T-cell reconstitution after alpha-beta-depleted transplantation in children. TCRdb redid the calling of the PCR reads with MiXCR, one entry per CDR3 protein. The sample includes a few hundred thousand distinct CDR3 sequences, 13% of them seen just once. The sample in question was PBMCs, mostly from graft donor cells, obtained 360 days after TCRalphabeta/CD19-depleted stem cell transplant. These receptor sequences come from a male patient between 5 and 17 years old who had a stem cell transplant for acute myeloid leukemia, so the T cells may come from the graft donor. CDR3s include the opening cysteine and the closing phenylalanine or tryptophan. The D gene is left open where the match is weak. Clone size, where shown, is once, few, many, or a class for clones that have expanded.

>TRBJ2-3|NA|NA|TRBV18
CASSPPSRGGRALTQYF
TGTGCCAGCTCACCGCCGTCCAGGGGGGGTCGAGCACTTACGCAGTATTTT
>TRBJ2-7|TRBD1|many|TRBV29-1
CSVEAGGAGSYEQYF
TGCAGCGTTGAAGCAGGGGGCGCGGGATCCTACGAGCAGTACTTC
>TRBJ1-5|NA|few|TRBV12-3/TRBV12-4
CASRIEQFNQPQHF
TGTGCCAGCAGGATAGAGCAATTCAATCAGCCCCAGCATTTT
>TRBJ2-7|NA|NA|TRBV3-1
CASSQASWGPYEQYF
TGTGCCAGCAGCCAAGCTAGCTGGGGCCCCTACGAACAGTACTTC
>TRBJ1-1|NA|NA|TRBV12-3/TRBV12-4
CASRRYRSEAFF
TGTGCCAGCAGGCGTTACAGGAGCGAAGCTTTCTTT
>TRBJ2-1|TRBD2|many|TRBV5-1
CASRLAGTSSYNEQFF
TGCGCCAGCAGGCTAGCGGGGACCTCCTCCTACAATGAGCAGTTCTTC
>TRBJ2-5|NA|many|TRBV9
CASSPQRWETQYF
TGTGCCAGCAGCCCACAGAGGTGGGAGACCCAGTACTTC
>TRBJ2-6|NA|many|TRBV29-1
CSVEVWRLSGANVLTF
TGCAGCGTTGAAGTATGGCGGTTGTCTGGGGCCAACGTCCTGACTTTC
>TRBJ2-7|NA|few|TRBV20-1
CSARDLRYNYEQYF
TGCAGTGCTAGAGATTTGCGCTACAATTACGAGCAGTACTTC
>TRBJ2-7|TRBD2|few|TRBV4-2
CASSQKAGLERGEQYF
TGTGCCAGCAGCCAAAAGGCAGGACTAGAGCGTGGCGAGCAGTACTTC
>TRBJ2-1|NA|few|TRBV28
CASIGSIGYNEQFF
TGTGCCAGCATAGGTAGTATAGGCTACAATGAGCAGTTCTTC
>TRBJ2-2|NA|NA|TRBV29-1
CSVAADGELFF
TGCAGCGTGGCCGCGGACGGGGAGCTGTTTTTT
>TRBJ2-6|NA|NA|TRBV7-9
CASSLVLPGANVLTF
TGTGCCAGCAGCTTAGTCCTCCCTGGGGCCAACGTCCTGACTTTC
>TRBJ2-3|NA|few|TRBV5-1
CASSLDGKYTDTQYF
TGCGCCAGCAGCTTGGACGGCAAGTACACAGATACGCAGTATTTT
>TRBJ2-7|NA|many|TRBV29-1
CSVNAGARGYYEQYF
TGCAGCGTGAACGCGGGGGCCAGGGGCTACTACGAGCAGTACTTC
>TRBJ2-1|TRBD2|NA|TRBV20-1
CSARDPSPGLAAYNEQFF
TGCAGTGCTAGAGACCCCTCTCCGGGACTAGCGGCATACAATGAGCAGTTCTTC
>TRBJ2-2|NA|many|TRBV12-3/TRBV12-4
CASSLWGRANTGELFF
TGTGCCAGCAGTCTTTGGGGCAGGGCGAACACCGGGGAGCTGTTTTTT
>TRBJ2-7|NA|NA|TRBV20-1
CSAVGLRSYEQYF
TGCAGTGCGGTAGGTCTTAGATCCTACGAGCAGTACTTC
>TRBJ2-1|TRBD2|few|TRBV20-1
CSAEPGLAGGISYNEQFF
TGCAGTGCCGAACCGGGACTAGCGGGAGGCATCTCCTACAATGAGCAGTTCTTC
>TRBJ2-1|NA|few|TRBV27
CARWRQFF
TGTGCCAGATGGAGGCAGTTCTTC
>TRBJ2-1|TRBD1|NA|TRBV10-3
CAISGTLGQGRINEQFF
TGTGCCATCAGTGGGACCTTAGGACAGGGAAGAATAAATGAGCAGTTCTTC
>TRBJ2-1|TRBD2|many|TRBV7-9
CASSLGGLAGEGEQFF
TGTGCCAGCAGCTTAGGGGGACTAGCGGGAGAGGGTGAGCAGTTCTTC
>TRBJ1-6|NA|NA|TRBV29-1
CSVEVDRSSYNSPLHF
TGCAGCGTTGAAGTTGACAGGAGCTCCTATAATTCACCCCTCCACTTT
>TRBJ2-3|NA|NA|TRBV5-4
CASSLEGGRASDTQYF
TGTGCCAGCAGCTTGGAGGGGGGCAGGGCTTCAGATACGCAGTATTTT
>TRBJ2-7|TRBD1|many|TRBV5-1
CASSLVGTGVFYEQYF
TGCGCCAGCAGCTTGGTGGGGACAGGGGTTTTCTACGAGCAGTACTTC